This entry features one T cell receptor beta chain sequence. Germline V CDR1 and CDR2: SEHNR, FQNEAQ (reference sequence). After removal of 7 bases from V and 0 bases from J, the junction contained 5 bases not matched to a gene. The CDR3 is 15 amino acids. From RNA transcripts, TCR beta CDR3 regions were amplified. In the first-round RT-PCR of the TCR CDR3, the HTBI primer set was used. TCRdb reprocessed the multiplex PCR reads with MiXCR, giving one entry per CDR3 protein. Here the sample spans just under 750,000 distinct CDR3 sequences, 35% being singletons. This sample is part of a study of T cells in Graves' hyperthyroidism and ophthalmopathy. In patients aged 18 to 65, hyperthyroidism was newly diagnosed, with duration under 2 months.

The TCR comes from a woman aged 40 to 50 with Graves' hyperthyroidism. Material: blood. The genes are TRBV7-9 and TRBJ2-1, with 8 bases identical to TRBD1. The CDR3 reads CASKTDRGSYNEQFF. The DNA for the CDR3 is TGTGCCAGCAAGACCGACAGGGGCTCCTACAATGAGCAGTTCTTC.